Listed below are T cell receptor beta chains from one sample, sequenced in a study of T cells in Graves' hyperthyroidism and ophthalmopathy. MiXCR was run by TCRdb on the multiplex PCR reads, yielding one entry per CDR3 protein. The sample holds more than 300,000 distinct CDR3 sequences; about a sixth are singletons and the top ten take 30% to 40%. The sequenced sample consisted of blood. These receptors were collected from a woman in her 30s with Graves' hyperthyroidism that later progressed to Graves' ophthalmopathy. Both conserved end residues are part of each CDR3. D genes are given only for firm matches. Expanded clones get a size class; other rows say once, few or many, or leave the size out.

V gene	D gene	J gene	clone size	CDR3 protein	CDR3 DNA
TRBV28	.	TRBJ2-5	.	CASRGREETQYF	TGTGCCAGCAGGGGCCGAGAAGAGACCCAGTACTTC
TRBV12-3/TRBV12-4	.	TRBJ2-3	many	CASRPGREPKGGTDTQYF	TGTGCCAGCAGGCCAGGCCGGGAGCCCAAGGGGGGCACAGATACGCAGTATTTT
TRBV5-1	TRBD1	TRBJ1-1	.	CASSRGGDGTEAFF	TGCGCCAGCAGCAGAGGGGGCGATGGAACTGAAGCTTTCTTT
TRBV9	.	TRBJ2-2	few	CASGMLNTGELFF	TGTGCCAGCGGGATGTTGAACACCGGGGAGCTGTTTTTT
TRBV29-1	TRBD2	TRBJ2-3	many	CSVELAGGTDTQYF	TGCAGCGTTGAGCTAGCGGGAGGCACAGATACGCAGTATTTT
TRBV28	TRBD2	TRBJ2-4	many	CASASGGAGNIQYF	TGTGCCAGTGCTAGCGGGGGGGCTGGGAACATTCAGTACTTC
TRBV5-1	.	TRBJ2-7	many	CASSLRFSGTYEQYF	TGCGCCAGCAGCCTAAGGTTTTCCGGAACCTACGAGCAGTACTTC
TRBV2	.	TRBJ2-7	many	CASSEAGGALSYSYEQYF	TGTGCCAGCAGTGAAGCAGGAGGGGCTCTGTCTTACTCCTACGAGCAGTACTTC
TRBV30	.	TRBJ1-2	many	CAWSRTRNNYGYTF	TGTGCCTGGAGCCGAACCCGGAATAACTATGGCTACACCTTC
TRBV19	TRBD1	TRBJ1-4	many	CASSSYAGQTNEKLFF	TGTGCCAGTAGTTCTTACGCGGGACAGACTAATGAAAAACTGTTTTTT
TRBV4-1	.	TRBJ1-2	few	CASSQEVLGGTSYGYTF	TGCGCCAGCAGCCAAGAAGTACTCGGCGGCACGTCGTATGGCTACACCTTC
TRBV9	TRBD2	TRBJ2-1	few	CASSVGSGRPYNEQFF	TGTGCCAGCAGCGTGGGTAGCGGGAGACCCTACAATGAGCAGTTCTTC
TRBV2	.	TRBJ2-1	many	CASGVWDTYYNEQFF	TGTGCCAGCGGCGTATGGGACACCTACTACAATGAGCAGTTCTTC
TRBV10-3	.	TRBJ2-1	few	CAICPSSANEQFF	TGTGCCATCTGCCCTAGCAGCGCCAATGAGCAGTTCTTC
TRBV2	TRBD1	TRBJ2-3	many	CAAHRDRGTDTQYF	TGTGCCGCCCACCGGGACAGGGGCACAGATACGCAGTATTTT
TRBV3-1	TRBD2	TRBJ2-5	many	CASSQGLAGQETQYF	TGTGCCAGCAGCCAAGGACTAGCGGGTCAAGAGACCCAGTACTTC
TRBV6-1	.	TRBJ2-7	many	CASSPQAYEQYF	TGTGCCAGCAGTCCACAGGCTTACGAGCAGTACTTC
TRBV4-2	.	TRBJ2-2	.	CASSQDIHWAPGELFF	TGTGCCAGCAGCCAAGATATCCACTGGGCCCCCGGGGAGCTGTTTTTT
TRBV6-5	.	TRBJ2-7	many	CASSYSGSRSYEQYF	TGTGCCAGCAGTTACTCCGGGTCCCGCTCCTACGAGCAGTACTTC
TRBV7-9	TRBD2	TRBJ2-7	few	CASSTGSGGGRDEQYF	TGTGCCAGCAGCACCGGTAGCGGGGGAGGTCGGGACGAGCAGTACTTC
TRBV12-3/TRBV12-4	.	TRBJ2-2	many	CASSSVTTNTGELFF	TGTGCCAGCAGTTCCGTGACAACGAACACCGGGGAGCTGTTTTTT
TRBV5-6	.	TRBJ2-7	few	CASSKAYEQYF	TGTGCCAGCAGCAAAGCCTACGAGCAGTACTTC
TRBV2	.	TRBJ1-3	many	CASSDPSSGNTIYF	TGTGCCAGCAGTGATCCCAGTTCTGGAAACACCATATATTTT
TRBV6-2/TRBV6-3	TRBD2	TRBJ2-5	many	CASSYSTVAGSWETQYF	TGTGCCAGCAGTTACTCGACGGTAGCGGGGAGCTGGGAGACCCAGTACTTC
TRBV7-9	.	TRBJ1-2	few	CASSEGPGYTF	TGTGCCAGCAGCGAAGGTCCGGGCTACACCTTC
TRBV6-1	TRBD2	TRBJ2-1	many	CASRLTGTSGDNEQFF	TGTGCCAGCAGATTAACAGGGACTAGCGGGGACAATGAGCAGTTCTTC
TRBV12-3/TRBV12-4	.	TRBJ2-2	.	CASSLDFWGEIAGELFF	TGTGCCAGCAGTTTAGATTTTTGGGGTGAAATCGCCGGGGAGCTGTTTTTT
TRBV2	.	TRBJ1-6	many	CASSGLLPGNSPLHF	TGTGCCAGCAGTGGCCTCTTACCGGGGAATTCACCCCTCCACTTT
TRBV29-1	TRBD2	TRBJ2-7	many	CSALSGRVGYEQYF	TGCAGCGCACTTAGCGGGAGGGTTGGGTACGAGCAGTACTTC
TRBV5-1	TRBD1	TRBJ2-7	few	CASSLRSPGQDFSGYEQYF	TGCGCCAGCAGCTTGAGATCCCCGGGACAGGATTTTTCGGGGTACGAGCAGTACTTC
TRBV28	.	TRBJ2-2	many	CASSLLTQGNTGELFF	TGTGCCAGCAGTTTATTGACACAGGGGAACACCGGGGAGCTGTTTTTT
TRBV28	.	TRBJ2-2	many	CASSRGVVNTGELFF	TGTGCCAGCAGCCGCGGGGTGGTAAACACCGGGGAGCTGTTTTTT
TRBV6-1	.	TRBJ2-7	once	CASRTLRVRSSYEQYF	TGTGCCAGCAGGACCCTCAGGGTACGGAGCTCCTACGAGCAGTACTTC